This TCR beta chain was found in a study of blood T cell repertoires in COVID-19 (TCRdb year 2020). Broadly, across the study: The collaborator samples originated in the United States, Italy and Spain and spanned the acute and convalescent phases of COVID-19. The material from the prospective study consisted of cDNA or gDNA derived from T cells, B-cell-depleted T cells, or PBMCs. The dataset comprised deeply sampled blood TCRbeta repertoires from subjects exposed to, actively infected with, or recovered from COVID-19. A freely available public database, intended as a resource for researchers studying the immune response to SARS-CoV-2, is where the repertoires were released. Samples came from the ongoing ImmuneRACE study (first 160 participants) plus 1,254 subjects from 6 global collaborators. Nearly every sample came with metadata listing a de-identified subject ID, COVID-19 status, age in years and sex. Where available, HLA class I and class II types were taken from metadata supplied by the sample provider and were not determined by assay-based typing.

The full study reports these points: The quantity of clinical and demographic metadata differed by source and by participant and was supplied without curation.

Whole blood was collected in K2EDTA tubes by collaborating institutions according to the institutions' own protocols. Collaborator samples were shipped for TCRbeta analysis as frozen whole blood, isolated PBMCs, or DNA extracted from either sample type. Points on this clone: This receptor's antigen is unknown. Base qualities are not at hand, and no much larger clone is one base apart.

Looking up the germline V gene yields CDR1 SGHDT and CDR2 YYEEEE. The CDR3 sequence holds 13 residues, the cysteine and phenylalanine included. Only the CDR3 DNA is retained, 39 bases long and in frame from the first base. V loses 9 bases, J loses 6 bases, and the germline ends lie 16 bases apart. TCRbeta CDR3 regions were amplified from genomic DNA by means of the immunoSEQ Assay, a bias-controlled multiplex PCR. As for how the authors treated the data: Nucleated cell counts per sample were estimated from amplification of reference gene primers within the assay. Sequence reads were collapsed and filtered to measure the absolute abundance of every unique TCRbeta CDR3 rearrangement. For each sample, productive Simpson clonality was calculated by taking the square root of Simpson's diversity index across productive rearrangements. The table comes from immuneACCESS by way of TCRdb, which keeps in-frame sequences with V and J called. Part of the clones is missing from these tables; in studies checked, under half for an unresolved V gene and the rest for unknown reasons. V, J and clone size are those of that table, while D and trimming were read from the DNA. This sample comprises approximately 190,000 clones, 70% to 90% of them detected only once. The top ten hold 20% to 25% of the sample.

This clonotype was obtained from a man in his 60s with active or convalescent COVID-19. The chain is made from TRBV5-6 and TRBJ2-1; a tentative D call is TRBD1 (6 bases match). Sequencing used peripheral blood. Read as DNA, the sequence is TGTGCCACTTCCCAGGGGATCCCCAATGAGCAGTTCTTC. This is translated as CATSQGIPNEQFF.